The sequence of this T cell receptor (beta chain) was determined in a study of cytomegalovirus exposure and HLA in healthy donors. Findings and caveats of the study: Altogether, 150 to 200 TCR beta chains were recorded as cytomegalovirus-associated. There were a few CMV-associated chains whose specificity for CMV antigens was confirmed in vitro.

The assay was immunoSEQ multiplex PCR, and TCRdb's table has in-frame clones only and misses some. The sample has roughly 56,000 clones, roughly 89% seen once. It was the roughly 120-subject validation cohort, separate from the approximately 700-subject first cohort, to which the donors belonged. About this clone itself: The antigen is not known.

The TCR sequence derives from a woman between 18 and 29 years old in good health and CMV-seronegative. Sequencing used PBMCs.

For the CDR3, the DNA is TGTGCCAGCAGTTTGACTAGCGGGAGGGCCGACGGGGAGCTGTTTTTT. Residues: CASSLTSGRADGELFF. The chain links TRBV27 to TRBJ2-2; the match to TRBD2 covers 14 bases. Germline-derived CDR1 and CDR2 are MNHEY and SMNVEV (reference sequence). This CDR3 has 16 residues. With V trimmed by 3 bases and J by 7 bases, 4 bases remained unmatched.